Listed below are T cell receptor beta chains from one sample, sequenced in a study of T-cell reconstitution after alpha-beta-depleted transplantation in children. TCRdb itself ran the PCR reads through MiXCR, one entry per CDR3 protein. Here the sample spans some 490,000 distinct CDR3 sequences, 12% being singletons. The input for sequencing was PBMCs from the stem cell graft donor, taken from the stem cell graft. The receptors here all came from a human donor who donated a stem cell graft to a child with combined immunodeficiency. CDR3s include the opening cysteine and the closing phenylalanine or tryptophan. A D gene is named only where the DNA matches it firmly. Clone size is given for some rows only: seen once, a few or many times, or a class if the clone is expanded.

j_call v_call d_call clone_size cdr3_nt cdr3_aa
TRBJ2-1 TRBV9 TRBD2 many TGTGCCAGCAGCGAGGGGAGGGGACCTTCCTACAATGAGCAGTTCTTC CASSEGRGPSYNEQFF
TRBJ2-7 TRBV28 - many TGTGCCAGCAGTTTTATGATCTACGAGCAGTACTTC CASSFMIYEQYF
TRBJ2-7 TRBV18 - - TGTGCCAGCGGCAGAGGTTTCTCCTACGAGCAGTACTTC CASGRGFSYEQYF
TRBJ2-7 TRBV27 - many TGTGCCAGCAGTTTATCTGTAACTCTCACTGAGCAGTACTTC CASSLSVTLTEQYF
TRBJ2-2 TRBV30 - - TGTGCCTGGAGCCTAGGGGTTGCTGCCGGGGAGCTGTTTTTT CAWSLGVAAGELFF
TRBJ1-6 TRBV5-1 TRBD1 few TGCGCCAGCAGCGCCATTCAGGGGGTAGGTTCACCCCTCCACTTT CASSAIQGVGSPLHF
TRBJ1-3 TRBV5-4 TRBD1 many TGTGCCAGCAGCGTATCAGGGGGCTCTGGAAACACCATATATTTT CASSVSGGSGNTIYF
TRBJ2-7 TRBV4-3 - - TGCGCCAGCAGCCAAATTCCCAGTTCCTACGAGCAGTACTTC CASSQIPSSYEQYF
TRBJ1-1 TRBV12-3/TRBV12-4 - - TGTGCCAGCAGCGGCCGGGGAAAAGGAGACACTGAAGCTTTCTTT CASSGRGKGDTEAFF
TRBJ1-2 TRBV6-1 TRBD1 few TGTGCCAGCAGTGGACACGGGACAGGGCATGGCTACACCTTC CASSGHGTGHGYTF
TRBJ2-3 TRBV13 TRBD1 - TGTGCCAGCAGCTTAGGGCCCAGGGGGCAGGATACGCAGTATTTT CASSLGPRGQDTQYF
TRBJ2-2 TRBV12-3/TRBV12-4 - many TGTGCCAGCAGGCTCTATCCGAACACCGGGGAGCTGTTTTTT CASRLYPNTGELFF
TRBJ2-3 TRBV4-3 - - TGCGCCAGCAGCCAAGAGAGTGTCTCCGGAGATACGCAGTATTTT CASSQESVSGDTQYF
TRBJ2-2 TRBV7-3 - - TGTGCCAGCAGCCCCAAGCATACGAACACCGGGGAGCTGTTTTTT CASSPKHTNTGELFF
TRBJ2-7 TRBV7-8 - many TGTGCCAGCAGCTTAGACAGGGCCTACGAGCAGTACTTC CASSLDRAYEQYF
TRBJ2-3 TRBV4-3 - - TGCGCCAGCAGCCAAGCTAGGCGCTCTAGCACAGATACGCAGTATTTT CASSQARRSSTDTQYF
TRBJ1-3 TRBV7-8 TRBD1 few TGTGCCAGCAATCCGACAGGGCCGGGAAACACCATATATTTT CASNPTGPGNTIYF
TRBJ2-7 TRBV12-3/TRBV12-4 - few TGTGCCAGCAGAGGGACTGGCGGTGGCAACGAGCAGTACTTC CASRGTGGGNEQYF
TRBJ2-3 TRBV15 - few TGTGCCACCAGCAGAGGACAGGCTACAGATACGCAGTATTTT CATSRGQATDTQYF
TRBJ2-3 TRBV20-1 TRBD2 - TGCAGGGGCCTAGCGGGGGATACGCAGTATTTT CRGLAGDTQYF
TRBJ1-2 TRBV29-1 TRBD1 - TGCAGCGTTGGGGACAGGGGGTATGGCTACACCTTC CSVGDRGYGYTF
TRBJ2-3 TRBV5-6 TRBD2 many TGTGCCAGCAGCCCGGGGAGGGCCCCCACAGATACGCAGTATTTT CASSPGRAPTDTQYF
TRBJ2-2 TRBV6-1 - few TGTGCCAGCAGTAAACGGGACACCGGGGAGCTGTTTTTT CASSKRDTGELFF
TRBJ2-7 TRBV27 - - TGTGCCAGCAGTTCCATGTATCAGGGGTCCTACGAGCAGTACTTC CASSSMYQGSYEQYF